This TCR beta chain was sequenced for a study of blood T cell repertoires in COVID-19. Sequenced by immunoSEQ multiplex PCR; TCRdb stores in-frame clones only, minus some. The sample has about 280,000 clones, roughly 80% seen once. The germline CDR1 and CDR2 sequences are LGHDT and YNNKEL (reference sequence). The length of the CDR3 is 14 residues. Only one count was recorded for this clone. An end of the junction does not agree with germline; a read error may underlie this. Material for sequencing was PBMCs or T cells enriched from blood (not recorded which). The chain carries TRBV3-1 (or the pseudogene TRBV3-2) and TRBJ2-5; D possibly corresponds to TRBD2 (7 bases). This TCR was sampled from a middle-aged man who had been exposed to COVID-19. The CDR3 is CASSQEGGAETQYF. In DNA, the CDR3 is TGTGCCAGCAGTCAAGAGGGGGGGGCGGAGACCCAGTACTTC.